This TCR beta chain was sequenced for a study of T cell repertoires in cytomegalovirus infection. Germline loops: CDR1 SQVTM, CDR2 ANQGSEA. This CDR3 has 12 amino acids. Trimming took off 4 bases at V and 3 bases at J, with 9 bases between the two ends. One entry per CDR3 protein, called by TCRdb with MiXCR from the reads. Of roughly 280,000 distinct CDR3 sequences in the sample, roughly 13% are singletons; the top ten hold 8.8%. This clonotype has only a few counts. J is TRBJ1-2 and V is TRBV29-1; D is unclear. The TCR originated in a human donor in good health (CMV status not recorded). Some clones in this sample may be carry-over from other donors' samples. Sample: PBMCs. CDR3 in DNA: TGCAGCGTTGTAGTCCAGGACTATGGCTACACCTTC. It specifies CSVVVQDYGYTF.